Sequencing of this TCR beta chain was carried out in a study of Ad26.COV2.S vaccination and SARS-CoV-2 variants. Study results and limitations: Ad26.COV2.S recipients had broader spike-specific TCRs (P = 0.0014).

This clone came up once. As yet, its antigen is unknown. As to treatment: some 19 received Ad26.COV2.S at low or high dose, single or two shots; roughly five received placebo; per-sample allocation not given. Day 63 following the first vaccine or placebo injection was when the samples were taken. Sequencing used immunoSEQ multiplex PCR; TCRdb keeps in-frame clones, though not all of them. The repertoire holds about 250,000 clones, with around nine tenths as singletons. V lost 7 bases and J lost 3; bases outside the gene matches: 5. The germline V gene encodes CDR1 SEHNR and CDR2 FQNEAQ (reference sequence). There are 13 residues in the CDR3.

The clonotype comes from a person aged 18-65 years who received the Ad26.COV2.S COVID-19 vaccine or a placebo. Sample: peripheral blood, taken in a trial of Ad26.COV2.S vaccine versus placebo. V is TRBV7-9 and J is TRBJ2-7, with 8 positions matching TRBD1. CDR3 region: CASTIGQGYEQYF. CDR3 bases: TGTGCCAGCACCATCGGACAGGGCTACGAGCAGTACTTC.